The entry that follows covers one T cell receptor (beta chain) sequence. Its binding antigen is unknown. Per-nucleotide qualities are absent, and no much larger clonotype sits a single base away. Libraries were built with the immunoSEQ multiplex PCR assay. The study's processing was this. A statistical classification framework was built for diagnosing cytomegalovirus status from the catalog of TCR beta chain sequences. This is the immuneACCESS table as TCRdb keeps it, with only in-frame sequences that have V and J called. A part of the clones is gone; compared with another copy, unresolved V genes explain less than half, and the rest is unexplained. V, J and clone size reflect that table, while D and trimming were determined from the DNA. A total of about 180,000 clones appear in this sample, about 85% of them only once. Of the sample, 16% falls within the top ten clones. The data were taken from a study of cytomegalovirus exposure and HLA in healthy donors (dated by TCRdb to the late 2010s). With respect to the entire study: According to a later analysis, one platform produced both the 120 validation repertoires and the roughly 640 repertoires of the first cohort. The study aimed to test whether cataloging public T cell receptors could reveal signatures of past pathogen exposure. A separate validation cohort of roughly 110 different subjects was used in addition to the 666-subject first cohort. High-throughput TCR immunosequencing, statistical association of individual TCRs with disease status, and machine learning were combined to predict cytomegalovirus infection status. Here is what the overall study found, with its caveats: The authors suggested that the approach could potentially be generalized to other disease states and immunological phenotypes. Of the cluster scores, around 95% were above 0 in a later analysis, which found that TCRs clustered in the first cohort also tended to co-occur in the 110 or so validation repertoires. Most TCR sequences were seen in very few donors, while some public TCRs were found in many individuals. A later analysis had no HLA typing for the validation cohort, so co-occurrence there was scored across all 120 repertoires. The study gave a list of around 170 TCR beta chains associated with cytomegalovirus. The classifier was reported to diagnose cytomegalovirus status with high specificity and sensitivity in both the original cohort and the validation cohort. A few of the identified cytomegalovirus-associated TCR beta chains were confirmed in vitro to be specific for cytomegalovirus antigens.

The CDR1 and CDR2 encoded by the germline V gene (reference sequence) are MNHNY and SVGAGI. The CDR3 contains 15 residues, cysteine and phenylalanine counted. Just CDR3 DNA is preserved here, 45 bases in frame from base 1. Relative to germline, V is 2 bases shorter and J is 3 bases shorter, with 13 bases between their ends. Donors formed part of the validation cohort, which comprised 95 to 150 subjects and was distinct from the first cohort of fewer than 750 subjects. Sequenced sample: PBMCs. The chain links TRBV6-6 with TRBJ1-2, with TRBD1 as a weak D call on 5 bases. This clonotype was obtained from a man aged 18-30 years in good health and CMV-seropositive. In nucleotides, the sequence is TGTGCCAGCAGTTACCCCGCCCAGGGTGACTATGGCTACACCTTC. Its protein reads: CASSYPAQGDYGYTF.